This T cell receptor beta chain was sequenced during a study of tumor-infiltrating lymphocytes in oesophageal squamous cell carcinoma. The CDR3 has 13 amino acids. V lost 6 bases, J lost 4 bases, and 12 bases lay in between. MiXCR was run by TCRdb on the PCR reads, yielding one entry per CDR3 protein. Here the sample spans about 15,000 distinct CDR3 sequences, about 50% being singletons. Sequenced input: esophageal tumor tissue. The J gene is TRBJ2-5, the V gene TRBV12-3 or TRBV12-4; a weak D match, TRBD1 (5 bases). This TCR was sampled from a female donor with esophageal squamous cell carcinoma. CDR3 amino acids: CASSERGVETQYF. The CDR3 DNA reads TGTGCCAGCAGCGAAAGGGGTGTAGAGACCCAGTACTTC.